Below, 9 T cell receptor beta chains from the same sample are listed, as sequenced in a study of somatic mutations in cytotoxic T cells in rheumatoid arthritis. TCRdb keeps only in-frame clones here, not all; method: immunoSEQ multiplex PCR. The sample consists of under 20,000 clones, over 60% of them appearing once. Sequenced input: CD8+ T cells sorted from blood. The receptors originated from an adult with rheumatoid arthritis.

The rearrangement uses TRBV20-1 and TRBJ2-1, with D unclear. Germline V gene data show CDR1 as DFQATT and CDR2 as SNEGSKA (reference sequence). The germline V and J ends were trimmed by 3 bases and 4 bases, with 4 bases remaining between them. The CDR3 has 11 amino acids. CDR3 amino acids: CSARYYNEQFF. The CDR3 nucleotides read TGCAGTGCTAGGTATTACAATGAGCAGTTCTTC.

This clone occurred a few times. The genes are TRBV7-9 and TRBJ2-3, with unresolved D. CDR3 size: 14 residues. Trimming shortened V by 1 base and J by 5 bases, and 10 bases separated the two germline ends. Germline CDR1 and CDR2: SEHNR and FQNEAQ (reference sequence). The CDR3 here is CASSLGGSGDTQYF. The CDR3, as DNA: TGTGCCAGCAGCTTAGGAGGTTCGGGAGATACGCAGTATTTT.

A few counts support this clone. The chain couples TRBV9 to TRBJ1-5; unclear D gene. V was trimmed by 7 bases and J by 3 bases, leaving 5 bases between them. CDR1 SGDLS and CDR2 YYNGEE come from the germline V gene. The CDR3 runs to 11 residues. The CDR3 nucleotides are TGTGCCAGCGGGATCAATCAGCCCCAGCATTTT. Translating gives CASGINQPQHF. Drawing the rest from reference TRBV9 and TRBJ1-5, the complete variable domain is DSGVTQTPKHLITATGQRVTLRCSPRSGDLSVYWYQQSLDQGLQFLIQYYNGEERAKGNILERFSAQQFPDLHSELNLSSLELGDSALYFCASGINQPQHFGDGTRLSIL.

The CDR3 DNA reads as TGCAGCGTTGAAGATGGTAGACAAAAACTGTTTTTT. It is translated as CSVEDGRQKLFF. The chain employs TRBV29-1 and TRBJ1-4, with unresolved D. The germline V gene has CDR1 SQVTM and CDR2 ANQGSEA. Deletions cut 0 bases from V and 9 bases from J, with 8 bases between. This CDR3 region has 12 residues.

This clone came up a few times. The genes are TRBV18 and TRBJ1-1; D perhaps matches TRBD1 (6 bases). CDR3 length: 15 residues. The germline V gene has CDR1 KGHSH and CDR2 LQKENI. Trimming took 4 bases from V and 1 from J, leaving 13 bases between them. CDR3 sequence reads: CASSQPGTTNTEAFF. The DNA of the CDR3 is TGTGCCAGCTCACAACCCGGGACAACGAACACTGAAGCTTTCTTT.

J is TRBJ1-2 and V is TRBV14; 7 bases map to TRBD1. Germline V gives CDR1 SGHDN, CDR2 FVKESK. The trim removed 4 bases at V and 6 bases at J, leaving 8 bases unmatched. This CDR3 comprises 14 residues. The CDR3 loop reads CASSRRQGGDGYTF. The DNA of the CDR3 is TGTGCCAGCAGCCGACGACAGGGAGGGGATGGCTACACCTTC.

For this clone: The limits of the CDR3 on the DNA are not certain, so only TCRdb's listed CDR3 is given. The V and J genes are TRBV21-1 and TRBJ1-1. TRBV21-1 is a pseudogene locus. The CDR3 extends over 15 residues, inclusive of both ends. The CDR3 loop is CASSKVWGFGTEAFF.

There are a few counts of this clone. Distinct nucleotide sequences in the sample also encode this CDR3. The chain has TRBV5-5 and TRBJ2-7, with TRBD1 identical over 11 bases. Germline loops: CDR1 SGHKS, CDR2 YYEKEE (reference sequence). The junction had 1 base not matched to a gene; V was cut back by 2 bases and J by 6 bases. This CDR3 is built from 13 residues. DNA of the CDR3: TGTGCCAGCAGCTTAGGGACAGGGGGCGAGCAGTACTTC. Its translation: CASSLGTGGEQYF.

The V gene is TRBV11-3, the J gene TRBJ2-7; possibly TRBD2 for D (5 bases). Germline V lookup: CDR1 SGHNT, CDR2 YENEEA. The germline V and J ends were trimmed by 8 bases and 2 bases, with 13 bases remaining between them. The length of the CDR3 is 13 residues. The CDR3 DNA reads TGTGCCAGCCGAGGGTACCCAACCTACGAGCAGTACTTC. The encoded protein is CASRGYPTYEQYF.